These 15 T cell receptor beta chains originate from one sample sequenced in a study of OX40 agonist ivuxolimab in advanced cancers. Generated by immunoSEQ multiplex PCR, the TCRdb table keeps only in-frame clones and is missing some. The sample contains approximately 71,000 clones, roughly 85% of which appear only once. The specimen was CD4+ or CD8+ T cells sorted from blood, collected in a trial of the OX40 agonist ivuxolimab. The receptors derive from an adult with an advanced solid tumor such as melanoma, head and neck, liver or kidney cancer.

The rearrangement links TRBV6-6 to TRBJ1-1; 8 positions match TRBD1. Germline loops: CDR1 MNHNY, CDR2 SVGAGI (reference sequence). Unmatched junction bases numbered 5, after V lost 4 bases and J lost 1 base. This CDR3 contains 15 residues. CDR3 region: CASSFSGQENTEAFF. The CDR3, as DNA: TGTGCCAGCAGTTTCTCGGGACAGGAGAACACTGAAGCTTTCTTT.

This clone was picked up one time. A read error may produce the germline difference seen at one junction end. The gene calls are TRBV7-9 and TRBJ1-1, with D perhaps matching TRBD1 (5 bases). The CDR3 sequence is 17 residues long. The germline V gene encodes CDR1 SEHNR and CDR2 FQNEAQ (reference sequence). This CDR3 reads CASSLAGRGGTNAEAFF. CDR3 DNA sequence: TGTGCCAGCAGCTTAGCAGGGCGGGGAGGGACGAACGCTGAAGCTTTCTTT.

This chain connects TRBV6-5 to TRBJ2-7; tentatively, D is TRBD1 (6 bases). Germline V CDR1 and CDR2: MNHEY, SVGAGI. CDR3 size: 14 residues. V gave up 4 bases and J gave up 1 base, with 11 bases separating them. The CDR3 here is CASSSRGQSYEQYV. CDR3 bases: TGTGCCAGCAGTTCCAGAGGACAGTCCTACGAGCAGTACGTC.

The V gene is TRBV19, the J gene TRBJ1-1; D gene ambiguous. Germline V gene lookup returns CDR1 LNHDA and CDR2 SQIVND (reference sequence). The V end lost 2 bases, the J end lost 10 bases, and 17 bases lay between the germline ends. The CDR3 covers 14 residues. The CDR3 loop reads CASSISRAFGGAFF. The CDR3 coding sequence is TGTGCCAGTAGTATATCCCGGGCATTCGGAGGAGCTTTCTTT.

The V and J genes are TRBV5-1 and TRBJ2-2, with TRBD1 matching over 8 bases. V was clipped by 3 bases and J by 7 bases; unmatched bases: 11. The CDR3 runs to 16 residues. Germline V gene lookup returns CDR1 SGHRS and CDR2 YFSETQ. The DNA for the CDR3 is TGCGCCAGCAGCTCCCCCGAGCAGGGGGCTAGCGGGGAGCTGTTTTTT. Translated: CASSSPEQGASGELFF.

The rearrangement uses TRBV10-3 and TRBJ1-5; D is undetermined. CDR3 length equals 13 residues. Germline CDR1 reads ENHRY; CDR2 reads SYGVKD. V lost 6 bases to trimming and J lost 4 bases, with 10 bases between them. For the CDR3, the DNA is TGTGCCATCAGGACACAGCTTAATCAGCCCCAGCATTTT. Its protein is CAIRTQLNQPQHF.

CDR3 region: CASSMRQGSNQPQHF. For the CDR3, the DNA is TGTGCCAGTAGTATGCGGCAGGGAAGCAATCAGCCCCAGCATTTT. This chain uses TRBV19 with TRBJ1-5; the D gene is possibly TRBD1 (5 bases). The V gene's germline CDR1 is LNHDA and CDR2 SQIVND (reference sequence). Trimming took 3 bases from V and 1 from J, leaving 10 bases between them. This CDR3 comprises 15 residues. Full variable domain (rest looked up from reference TRBV19 and TRBJ1-5): DGGITQSPKYLFRKEGQNVTLSCEQNLNHDAMYWYRQDPGQGLRLIYYSQIVNDFQKGDIAEGYSVSREKKESFPLTVTSAQKNPTAFYLCASSMRQGSNQPQHFGDGTRLSIL.

The gene calls are TRBV5-6 and TRBJ1-2; 10 bases agree with TRBD1. The CDR3 length is 14 residues. V trimming: 2 bases; J trimming: 8 bases; junction bases outside the gene matches: 6. The germline V gene encodes CDR1 SGHDT and CDR2 YYEEEE. For the CDR3, the DNA is TGTGCCAGCAGCTTTGGGGACAGGGGCGCGGGCTACACCTTC. Translating gives CASSFGDRGAGYTF.

In its sample, this clone was seen a few times. The V gene is TRBV4-2, the J gene TRBJ1-2; 8 bases fit TRBD1. The germline CDR1 and CDR2 sequences are LGHNA and YNFKEQ. The V gene end was trimmed by 0 bases and the J gene end by 1 base; junction bases not matched to a gene: 1. This CDR3 contains 15 residues. The CDR3 loop reads CASSQEQGDNYGYTF. The CDR3, as DNA: TGTGCCAGCAGCCAAGAACAGGGGGATAACTATGGCTACACCTTC.

The genes are TRBV30 and TRBJ1-3, with TRBD1 identical over 8 bases. Germline trimming cut 8 bases from V and 3 bases from J; bases unmatched to any gene: 9. The CDR3 length is 14 residues. The V gene's germline CDR1 is GTSNPN and CDR2 SVGIG (reference sequence). The CDR3 loop reads CAQGQGLFGNTIYF. Written as DNA, the CDR3 is TGTGCCCAAGGACAGGGCTTATTTGGAAACACCATATATTTT.

The chain joins TRBV5-4 to TRBJ2-3; 11 bases agree with TRBD2. CDR1 and CDR2 (germline): SGHNT, YYREEE (reference sequence). With 1 base clipped from V and 7 bases from J, the junction kept 5 bases outside the gene matches. The CDR3 extends over 15 amino acids. The CDR3 region is CASSLRTSGGHTQYF. In DNA form, the CDR3 reads TGTGCCAGCAGCTTGAGAACTAGCGGGGGACATACGCAGTATTTT.

The gene calls are TRBV7-6 and TRBJ2-5, with TRBD1 matching 8 bases. The V gene's germline CDR1 is SGHVS and CDR2 FNYEAQ. The length of the CDR3 is 13 residues. V lost 7 bases, J lost 1 base, and 2 bases stayed unmatched. CDR3 sequence reads: CASKDRGQETQYF. CDR3 nucleotides: TGTGCCAGCAAAGACAGGGGCCAAGAGACCCAGTACTTC. The full variable domain, its missing parts supplied by reference TRBV7-6 and TRBJ2-5, is GAGVSQSPRYKVTKRGQDVALRCDPISGHVSLYWYRQALGQGPEFLTYFNYEAQQDKSGLPNDRFSAERPEGSISTLTIQRTEQRDSAMYRCASKDRGQETQYFGPGTRLLVL.

The chain combines TRBV19 with TRBJ1-3; D is undetermined. The CDR3 sequence is 15 residues long. Germline CDR1 and CDR2: LNHDA and SQIVND (reference sequence). Trimming removed 3 bases at V and 0 bases at J, with 9 bases between. DNA for the CDR3: TGTGCCAGTAGTATTTTGGGCGACTCTGGAAACACCATATATTTT. It yields the protein CASSILGDSGNTIYF.

The rearrangement links TRBV6-6 to TRBJ2-7; maybe TRBD2 (5 bases). In germline, CDR1 is MNHNY, CDR2 SVGAGI (reference sequence). The V end lost 11 bases, the J end lost 0 bases, and 14 bases lay between the germline ends. The CDR3 consists of 13 residues. CDR3 sequence (DNA): TGTGCCTGTTCGGTGGGAGTCTCCTACGAGCAGTACTTC. Translating it yields CACSVGVSYEQYF.

The chain combines TRBV29-1 with TRBJ1-2; 11 nucleotides line up with TRBD1. Germline V gene sequence: CDR1 SQVTM, CDR2 ANQGSEA. The V segment lost 7 bases and the J segment 7 bases; nucleotides outside the gene matches: 14. This CDR3 is built from 15 residues. CDR3 sequence (DNA): TGCAGCGCCGTGCCGGGACAGGGGGTAAAGAGTGGCTACACCTTC. Residues: CSAVPGQGVKSGYTF.